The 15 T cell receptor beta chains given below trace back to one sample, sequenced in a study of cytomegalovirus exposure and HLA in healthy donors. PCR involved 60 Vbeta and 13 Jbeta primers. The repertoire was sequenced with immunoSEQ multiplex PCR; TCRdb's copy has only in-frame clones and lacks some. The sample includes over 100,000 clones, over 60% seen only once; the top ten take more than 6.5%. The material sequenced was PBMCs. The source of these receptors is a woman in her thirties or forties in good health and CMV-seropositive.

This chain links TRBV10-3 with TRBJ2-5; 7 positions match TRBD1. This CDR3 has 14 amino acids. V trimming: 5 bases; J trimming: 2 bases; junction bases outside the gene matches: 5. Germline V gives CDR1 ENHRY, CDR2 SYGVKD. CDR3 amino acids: CAISPGTAQETQYF. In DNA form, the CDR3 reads TGTGCCATCAGTCCCGGGACAGCGCAAGAGACCCAGTACTTC.

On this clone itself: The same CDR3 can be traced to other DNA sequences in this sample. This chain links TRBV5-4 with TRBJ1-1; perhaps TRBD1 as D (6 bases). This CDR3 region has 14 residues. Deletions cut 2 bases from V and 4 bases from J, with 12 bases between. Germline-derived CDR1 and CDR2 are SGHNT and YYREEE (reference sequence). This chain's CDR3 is CASSLTGSGTEAFF. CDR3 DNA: TGTGCCAGCAGCTTAACAGGGTCAGGCACTGAAGCTTTCTTT.

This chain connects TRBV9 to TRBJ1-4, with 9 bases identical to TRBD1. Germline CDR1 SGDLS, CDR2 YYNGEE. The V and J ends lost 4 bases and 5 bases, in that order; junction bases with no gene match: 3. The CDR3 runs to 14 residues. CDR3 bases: TGTGCCAGCAGCCCAGGACAGGGGAATGAAAAACTGTTTTTT. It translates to CASSPGQGNEKLFF.

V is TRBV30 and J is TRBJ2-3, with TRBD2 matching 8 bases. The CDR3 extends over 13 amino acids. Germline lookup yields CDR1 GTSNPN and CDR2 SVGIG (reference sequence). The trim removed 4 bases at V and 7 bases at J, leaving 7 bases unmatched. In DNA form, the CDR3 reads TGTGCCTGGATTACGCGGGGGGCGTATACGCAGTATTTT. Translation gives CAWITRGAYTQYF.

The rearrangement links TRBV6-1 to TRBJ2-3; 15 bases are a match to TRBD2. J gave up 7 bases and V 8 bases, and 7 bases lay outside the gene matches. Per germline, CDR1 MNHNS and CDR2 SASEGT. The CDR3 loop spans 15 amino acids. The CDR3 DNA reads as TGTGCCAGCCTAGGGGGGACTAGCGGGAGGAATACGCAGTATTTT. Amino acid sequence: CASLGGTSGRNTQYF.

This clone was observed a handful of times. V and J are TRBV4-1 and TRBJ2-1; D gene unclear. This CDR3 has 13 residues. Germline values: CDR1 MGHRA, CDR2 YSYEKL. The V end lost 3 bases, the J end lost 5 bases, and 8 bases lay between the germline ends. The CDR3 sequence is CASSHTRDNEQFF. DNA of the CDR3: TGCGCCAGCAGCCATACCCGGGACAATGAGCAGTTCTTC.

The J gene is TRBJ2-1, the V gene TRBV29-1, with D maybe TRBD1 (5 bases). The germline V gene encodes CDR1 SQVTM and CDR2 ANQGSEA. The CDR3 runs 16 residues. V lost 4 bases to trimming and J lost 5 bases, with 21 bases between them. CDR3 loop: CSVAARTPLTDNEQFF. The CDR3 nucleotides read TGCAGCGTTGCCGCTCGGACACCACTCACCGACAATGAGCAGTTCTTC.

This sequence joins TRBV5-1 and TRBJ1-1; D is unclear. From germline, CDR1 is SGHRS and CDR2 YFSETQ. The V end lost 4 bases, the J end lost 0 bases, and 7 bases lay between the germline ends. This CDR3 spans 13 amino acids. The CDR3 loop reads CASSTTMNTEAFF. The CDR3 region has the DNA TGCGCCAGCAGCACGACAATGAACACTGAAGCTTTCTTT.

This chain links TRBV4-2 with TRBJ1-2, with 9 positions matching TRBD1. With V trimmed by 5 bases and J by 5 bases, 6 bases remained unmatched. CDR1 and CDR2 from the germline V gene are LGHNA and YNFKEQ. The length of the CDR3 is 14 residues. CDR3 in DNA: TGTGCCAGCAGCAGGACAGGGGCGGGATATGGCTACACCTTC. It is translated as CASSRTGAGYGYTF.

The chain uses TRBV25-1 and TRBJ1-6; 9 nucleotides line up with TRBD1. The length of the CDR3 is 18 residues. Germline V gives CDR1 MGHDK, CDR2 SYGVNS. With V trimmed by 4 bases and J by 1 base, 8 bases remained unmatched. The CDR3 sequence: CASSAYRDRASYNSPLHF. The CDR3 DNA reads TGTGCCAGCAGTGCCTATCGGGACAGGGCGTCCTATAATTCACCCCTCCACTTT.

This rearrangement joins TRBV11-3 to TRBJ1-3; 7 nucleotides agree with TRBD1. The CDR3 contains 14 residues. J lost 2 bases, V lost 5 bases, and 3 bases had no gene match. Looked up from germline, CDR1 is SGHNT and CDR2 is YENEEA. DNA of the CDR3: TGTGCCAGCAGCCGACAGGGTACTGGAAACACCATATATTTT. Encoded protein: CASSRQGTGNTIYF.

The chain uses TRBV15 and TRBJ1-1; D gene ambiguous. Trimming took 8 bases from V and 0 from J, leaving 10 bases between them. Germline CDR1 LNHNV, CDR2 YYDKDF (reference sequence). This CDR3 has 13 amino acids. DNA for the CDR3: TGTGCCACCGGAGGCAGGCTGAACACTGAAGCTTTCTTT. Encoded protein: CATGGRLNTEAFF.

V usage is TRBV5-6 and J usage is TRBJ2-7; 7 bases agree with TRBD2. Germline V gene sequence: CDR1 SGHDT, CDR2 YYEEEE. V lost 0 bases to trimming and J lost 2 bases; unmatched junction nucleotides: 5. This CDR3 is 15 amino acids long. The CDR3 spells CASSLGLAEAYEQYF. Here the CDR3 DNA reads TGTGCCAGCAGCTTGGGCCTAGCGGAGGCCTACGAGCAGTACTTC. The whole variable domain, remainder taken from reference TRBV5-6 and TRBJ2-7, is DAGVTQSPTHLIKTRGQQVTLRCSPKSGHDTVSWYQQALGQGPQFIFQYYEEEERQRGNFPDRFSGHQFPNYSSELNVNALLLGDSALYLCASSLGLAEAYEQYFGPGTRLTVT.

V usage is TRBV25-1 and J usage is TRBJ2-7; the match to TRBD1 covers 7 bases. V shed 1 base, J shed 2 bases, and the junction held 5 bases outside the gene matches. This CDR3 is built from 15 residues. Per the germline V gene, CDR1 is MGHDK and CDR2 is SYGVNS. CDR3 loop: CASSESRQGPYEQYF. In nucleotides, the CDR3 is TGTGCCAGCAGTGAATCGAGACAGGGTCCCTACGAGCAGTACTTC.

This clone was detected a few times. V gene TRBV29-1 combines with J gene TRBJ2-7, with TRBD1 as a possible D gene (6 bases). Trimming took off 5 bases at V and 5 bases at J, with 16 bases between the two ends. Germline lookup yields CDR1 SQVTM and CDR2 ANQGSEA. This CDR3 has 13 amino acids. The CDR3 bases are TGCAGCGTTCCCGGGACAAGACACAACGAGCAGTACTTC. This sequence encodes CSVPGTRHNEQYF.